Below are 3 T cell receptor beta chains sequenced from a single sample in a study of T cell responses to AZD1222 COVID-19 vaccine. Clones were sequenced by immunoSEQ multiplex PCR, and TCRdb holds only the in-frame ones, with some missing. The profile shows around 260,000 clones, approximately 93% of them singletons. The sample here was peripheral blood, taken on day 0 of AZD1222 vaccination. Receptors originate from an adult in good health.

The gene calls are TRBV7-9 and TRBJ2-1; TRBD1 matches at 7 bases. This CDR3 comprises 13 residues. Germline assignment: CDR1 SEHNR and CDR2 FQNEAQ (reference sequence). V lost 3 bases to trimming and J lost 10 bases; unmatched junction nucleotides: 6. CDR3 nucleotide sequence: TGTGCCAGCAGCTTGCAGGGGGAAGGGGAGCAGTTCTTC. Translating it yields CASSLQGEGEQFF.

This chain connects TRBV10-1 to TRBJ2-2; TRBD2 matches at 7 bases. J lost 7 bases, V lost 6 bases, and 11 bases had no gene match. The CDR3 is made up of 15 amino acids. Per the germline V gene, CDR1 is WNHNN and CDR2 is SYGVQD (reference sequence). CDR3 DNA: TGCGCCAGCAGGCCAATGACTAGCTTCGGCGGGGAGCTGTTTTTT. Its protein is CASRPMTSFGGELFF.

The chain uses TRBV6-5 and TRBJ2-7; 7 nucleotides align to TRBD1. In germline, CDR1 is MNHEY, CDR2 SVGAGI. The CDR3 covers 16 residues. The V and J ends lost 2 bases and 5 bases, in that order; junction bases with no gene match: 12. The CDR3 is CASSYPGTERRNEQYF. The CDR3 DNA follows: TGTGCCAGCAGTTACCCTGGGACAGAGCGGCGGAACGAGCAGTACTTC.